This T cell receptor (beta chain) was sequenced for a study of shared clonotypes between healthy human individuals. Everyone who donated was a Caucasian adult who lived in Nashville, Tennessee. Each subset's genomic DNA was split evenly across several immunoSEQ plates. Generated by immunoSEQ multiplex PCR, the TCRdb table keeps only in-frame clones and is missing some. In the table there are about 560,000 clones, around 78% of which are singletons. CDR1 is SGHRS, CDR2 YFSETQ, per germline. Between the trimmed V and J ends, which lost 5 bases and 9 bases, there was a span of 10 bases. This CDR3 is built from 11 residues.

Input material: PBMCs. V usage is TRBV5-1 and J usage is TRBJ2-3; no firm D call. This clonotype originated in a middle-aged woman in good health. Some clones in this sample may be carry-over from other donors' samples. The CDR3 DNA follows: TGCGCCAGCAGTCTCCTGGAGACGCAGTATTTT. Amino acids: CASSLLETQYF.